This T cell receptor (beta chain) came from a study of T cells in Graves' hyperthyroidism and ophthalmopathy. Study-level points and caveats: Most expanded thyroid clonotypes above 0.001 also appeared in blood. By a 13 V-J model, ophthalmopathy was set apart from stable hyperthyroidism. Median prediction lead before ophthalmopathy onset was 6 to 8 months with the model.

In this sample, this clonotype turned up a few times. The antigen is undetermined. Germline CDR1 is SGHTA and CDR2 is FQGNSA. The CDR3 consists of 17 residues. With V trimmed by 5 bases and J by 1 base, 13 bases remained unmatched. From RNA transcripts, TCR beta CDR3 regions were amplified. Using the HTBI primer set, a first-round RT-PCR was run on the TCR CDR3. TCRdb called the multiplex PCR reads again in MiXCR, with one record for every CDR3 protein. The sample contains a few hundred thousand distinct CDR3 sequences, approximately 44% of which appear only once. Stable Graves' hyperthyroidism denoted no ophthalmopathy progression over 18 months.

Sequencing was done on a sample of peripheral blood or thyroid tissue (not recorded which). This receptor was taken from a woman between 18 and 29 years old with Graves' hyperthyroidism. The V gene is TRBV7-2, the J gene TRBJ2-5; 7 bases agree with TRBD2. The CDR3 DNA follows: TGTGCCAGCAGCCAAGGGCCCGGGACTACCGTCCAAGAGACCCAGTACTTC. Amino acids: CASSQGPGTTVQETQYF.